One sample yielded the 23 T cell receptor beta chains listed below, sequenced in a study of metastatic and nonmetastatic thyroid tumors. Ahead of thyroid surgery, no patient had received treatment of any kind. TCRdb re-processed the PCR reads through MiXCR. Of around 30,000 clones listed, over 20% are singletons. The sequenced sample consisted of tumor tissue. The receptors originated from a male donor with papillary thyroid cancer or a benign thyroid nodule (not recorded which). Some clones in this sample may be carry-over from other donors' samples.

This clone was counted a few times. The V call is TRBV6-1, the J call TRBJ1-5, with no clear D. From germline, CDR1 is MNHNS and CDR2 SASEGT. The CDR3 is 15 residues long. The germline V and J ends were trimmed by 2 bases and 1 base, with 9 bases remaining between them. CDR3 amino acids: CASSELWLSNQPQHF. DNA of the CDR3: TGTGCCAGCAGTGAACTATGGCTAAGCAATCAGCCCCAGCATTTT.

Ten or more counts support this clone. The chain combines TRBV29-1 with TRBJ2-5; no clear D gene. Trimming shortened V by 6 bases and J by 5 bases, and 16 bases separated the two germline ends. Germline CDR1 and CDR2: SQVTM and ANQGSEA. This CDR3 spans 13 amino acids. CDR3 region: CSVEVIVGETQYF. In DNA, the CDR3 is TGCAGCGTCGAGGTTATTGTCGGCGAGACCCAGTACTTC.

In its sample, this clone was seen many times. The chain uses TRBV3-1 and TRBJ1-4; D unresolved. CDR3 length: 13 residues. The germline V gene has CDR1 LGHDT and CDR2 YNNKEL (reference sequence). The ends were cut back, 3 bases at V and 11 bases at J, with 13 bases in the middle. CDR3 in amino acids: CASSQTEGGKLFF. The CDR3 DNA reads TGTGCCAGCAGCCAGACGGAGGGAGGGAAACTGTTTTTT.

This chain links TRBV2 with TRBJ1-5; D not resolved. Between the trimmed V and J ends, which lost 2 bases and 7 bases, there was a span of 15 bases. This CDR3 has 15 residues. CDR1 is SNHLY and CDR2 is FYNNEI in the germline V gene. This CDR3 reads CASSESSGEGQPQHF. The CDR3 DNA follows: TGTGCCAGCAGTGAATCCTCGGGTGAAGGGCAGCCCCAGCATTTT.

This clone was seen at least ten times. V usage is TRBV28 and J usage is TRBJ2-5, with a possible D match to TRBD1 (6 bases). Trimming stripped 4 bases from V and 5 bases from J, with 20 bases between. CDR1 and CDR2 (germline): MDHEN, SYDVKM. The CDR3 has 16 residues. This CDR3 reads CASSSSLGQGFETQYF. CDR3 nucleotides: TGTGCCAGCAGTTCATCCCTGGGGCAGGGGTTTGAGACCCAGTACTTC. Full variable domain (outside the CDR3, taken from reference TRBV28 and TRBJ2-5): DVKVTQSSRYLVKRTGEKVFLECVQDMDHENMFWYRQDPGLGLRLIYFSYDVKMKEKGDIPEGYSVSREKKERFSLILESASTNQTSMYLCASSSSLGQGFETQYFGPGTRLLVL.

There are many counts of this clone. The gene calls are TRBV20-1 and TRBJ1-2, with D uncertain. The germline gives CDR1 DFQATT, CDR2 SNEGSKA (reference sequence). CDR3 size: 17 residues. V was pared by 0 bases and J by 3 bases, with 20 bases between. CDR3 DNA sequence: TGCAGTGCTAGAGACTACGGGAGGCCAGGCGTTGACTATGGCTACACCTTC. It translates to CSARDYGRPGVDYGYTF.

The chain uses TRBV20-1 and TRBJ2-3; D remains ambiguous. There are 12 residues in the CDR3. Deletions cut 1 base from V and 6 bases from J, with 8 bases between. Germline assignment: CDR1 DFQATT and CDR2 SNEGSKA (reference sequence). In DNA, the CDR3 is TGCAGTGCTAGAGCGGTAACGGATACGCAGTATTTT. This codes for CSARAVTDTQYF.

V and J are TRBV7-8 and TRBJ2-1; no firm D call. CDR1 and CDR2 from the germline V gene are SGHVS and FQNEAQ. V lost 6 bases and J 9 bases, leaving 9 bases between the germline ends. The CDR3 has 11 residues. CDR3 in DNA: TGTGCCAGCAGTTGGTCCGGTGAGCAGTTCTTC. It specifies CASSWSGEQFF.

This clone was recorded many times. This rearrangement joins TRBV12-3 or TRBV12-4 to TRBJ2-2; 8 positions match TRBD1. V lost 5 bases to trimming and J lost 2 bases; unmatched junction nucleotides: 4. The CDR3 has 15 amino acids. DNA of the CDR3: TGTGCCAGCAGTCCCGACAGGGGCAACACCGGGGAGCTGTTTTTT. Translating gives CASSPDRGNTGELFF.

This clone has a count of ten or more. The chain has TRBV28 and TRBJ1-2; 8 nucleotides agree with TRBD1. CDR1 MDHEN and CDR2 SYDVKM come from the germline V gene. V was clipped by 5 bases and J by 4 bases; unmatched bases: 3. CDR3 length equals 13 residues. CDR3 nucleotide sequence: TGTGCCAGCAGTGCCGGGACAGGCTATGGCTACACCTTC. It codes for CASSAGTGYGYTF.

Only a few counts were recorded for this clone. This rearrangement joins TRBV6-1 to TRBJ1-2; TRBD1 is a possible D gene (5 bases). Trimming took 6 bases from V and 4 from J, leaving 6 bases between them. CDR1 and CDR2 (germline): MNHNS, SASEGT. CDR3 length: 11 amino acids. The CDR3 coding sequence is TGTGCCAGCAGCACAGGCTATGGCTACACCTTC. Translated: CASSTGYGYTF.

There are a few counts of this clone. Other DNA sequences in the sample encode the same CDR3. This chain joins TRBV5-6 and TRBJ2-1, with 9 bases matching TRBD1. Losses at the gene ends were 2 bases for V and 7 bases for J; bases not matched to a gene: 7. CDR3 length: 15 residues. Germline V gene data show CDR1 as SGHDT and CDR2 as YYEEEE. CDR3 in amino acids: CASSFRRTGVNEQFF. CDR3 in DNA: TGTGCCAGCAGCTTCCGACGGACAGGGGTGAATGAGCAGTTCTTC.

As concerns this clone: This may be a read error, as it is one base from a much larger clone. DNA of the CDR3: TGCGCCAGCATGAGGTCAGAGACCCAGTACTTC. Residues: CASMRSETQYF. V is TRBV5-1 and J is TRBJ2-5; D is ambiguous. Germline CDR1 is SGHRS and CDR2 is YFSETQ. The CDR3 length is 11 residues. V lost 6 bases and J lost 4, with 7 bases in between.

This clone was recorded at least ten times. This chain connects TRBV28 to TRBJ1-4; D is possibly TRBD1 (6 bases). Germline assignment: CDR1 MDHEN and CDR2 SYDVKM. Trimming stripped 8 bases from V and 1 base from J, with 14 bases between. CDR3 size: 15 residues. CDR3 sequence (DNA): TGTGCCAGCTTCCAGACAGGCCAAACTAATGAAAAACTGTTTTTT. Protein product: CASFQTGQTNEKLFF.

This clone was recorded many times. The chain couples TRBV11-2 to TRBJ2-5; D gene uncertain. The CDR3 loop spans 13 amino acids. From germline, CDR1 is SGHAT and CDR2 FQNNGV. Trimming took off 2 bases at V and 4 bases at J, with 8 bases between the two ends. Written as DNA, the CDR3 is TGTGCCAGCAGCTTAAGGACCACAGAGACCCAGTACTTC. Protein product: CASSLRTTETQYF.

This clone has ten or more counts. Other DNA sequences within the sample encode an identical CDR3. The genes are TRBV30 and TRBJ1-3; maybe TRBD1 (5 bases). This CDR3 contains 14 residues. V dropped 1 base and J dropped 7 bases, with 14 bases sitting between them. CDR1 and CDR2 (germline): GTSNPN, SVGIG (reference sequence). The CDR3 reads CAWSDFQGGNTIYF. CDR3 in DNA: TGTGCCTGGAGTGATTTCCAGGGTGGGAACACCATATATTTT.

Ten or more counts support this clone. One junction end does not reproduce the germline sequence, and a read error may be involved. The J gene is TRBJ2-5, the V gene TRBV5-1, with 8 bases matching TRBD1. CDR3 length equals 16 residues. Germline-derived CDR1 and CDR2 are SGHRS and YFSETQ. For the CDR3, the DNA is TGCGCCAGCAGCTTGGTGAGGACAGGGCACCAAGAGGCCCAGTACTTC. This translates into CASSLVRTGHQEAQYF.

The table lists this clone with a few counts. The rearrangement links TRBV7-2 to TRBJ2-2; tentative D call: TRBD1 (6 bases). CDR3 length: 12 residues. The germline V gene has CDR1 SGHTA and CDR2 FQGNSA. Trimming pared 6 bases from V and 7 bases from J, leaving 9 bases between. The CDR3 is CASSPGVGELFF. CDR3 sequence (DNA): TGTGCCAGCAGTCCAGGGGTCGGGGAGCTGTTTTTT. Using reference TRBV7-2 and TRBJ2-2 for the parts outside the CDR3, the full variable domain is GAGVSQSPSNKVTEKGKDVELRCDPISGHTALYWYRQSLGQGLEFLIYFQGNSAPDKSGLPSDRFSAERTGGSVSTLTIQRTQQEDSAVYLCASSPGVGELFFGEGSRLTVL.

The table lists this clone with a few counts. The rearrangement links TRBV5-1 to TRBJ2-2, with D perhaps assigned TRBD1 or TRBD2 (5 bases each). This CDR3 contains 14 residues. V lost 2 bases, J lost 4 bases, and 9 bases lay in between. CDR1 is SGHRS and CDR2 is YFSETQ in the germline V gene. CDR3 bases: TGCGCCAGCAGCTTCGACGGGACCACCGGGGAGCTGTTTTTT. Translating gives CASSFDGTTGELFF.

The J gene is TRBJ2-2, the V gene TRBV7-6; 9 bases map to TRBD2. This CDR3 spans 15 amino acids. In germline, CDR1 is SGHVS, CDR2 FNYEAQ. Losses at the gene ends were 2 bases for V and 6 bases for J; bases not matched to a gene: 4. The CDR3 loop reads CASSLSAGGPGELFF. CDR3 in DNA: TGTGCCAGCAGCTTATCGGCGGGGGGGCCCGGGGAGCTGTTTTTT. The complete variable domain, with remaining parts taken from reference TRBV7-6 and TRBJ2-2, reads GAGVSQSPRYKVTKRGQDVALRCDPISGHVSLYWYRQALGQGPEFLTYFNYEAQQDKSGLPNDRFSAERPEGSISTLTIQRTEQRDSAMYRCASSLSAGGPGELFFGEGSRLTVL.

The chain joins TRBV9 to TRBJ2-2, with D maybe TRBD2 (5 bases). The germline V gene has CDR1 SGDLS and CDR2 YYNGEE. This CDR3 contains 15 residues. Between the trimmed V and J ends, which lost 0 bases and 5 bases, there was a span of 11 bases. CDR3 residues: CASSVVSGGTGELFF. The CDR3 coding sequence is TGTGCCAGCAGCGTAGTGTCAGGAGGTACCGGGGAGCTGTTTTTT.

In its sample, this clone was seen many times. The chain uses TRBV5-1 and TRBJ2-1; 9 nucleotides line up with TRBD2. Germline V gives CDR1 SGHRS, CDR2 YFSETQ. This CDR3 has 15 residues. Trimming took 4 bases from V and 0 from J; bases not matched to a gene: 2. DNA for the CDR3: TGCGCCAGCAGCCTTAGCGGGAGCTCCTACAATGAGCAGTTCTTC. It is translated as CASSLSGSSYNEQFF.

There are many counts of this clone. A read error is possible here, since a much larger clone lies one base away. Within the sample, other DNA sequences also encode this same CDR3. V usage is TRBV27 and J usage is TRBJ2-5; D possibly corresponds to TRBD2 (5 bases). This CDR3 comprises 14 residues. Germline CDR1 reads MNHEY; CDR2 reads SMNVEV (reference sequence). V lost 6 bases to trimming and J lost 7 bases, with 18 bases between them. CDR3: CASRWTGIELTQYF. The CDR3 DNA sequence: TGTGCCAGCAGATGGACCGGGATAGAGCTGACCCAGTACTTC.